The TCR beta chain under discussion was sequenced for a study of blood T cell repertoires in COVID-19. The overall study: The United States, Italy and Spain supplied acute and convalescent COVID-19 samples. In each case, the material was cDNA or gDNA derived from T cells, B-cell-depleted T cells, or PBMCs.

Germline loops: CDR1 SGHRS, CDR2 YFSETQ. The CDR3 totals 14 residues. Deletions cut 2 bases from V and 0 bases from J, with 6 bases between. Here immunoSEQ multiplex PCR was the method, and the copy in TCRdb shows in-frame clones only, minus some. Among more than 70,000 clones listed, around 88% were seen once. Sequenced: peripheral blood. This sequence was found in an older man with active or convalescent COVID-19. The chain has TRBV5-1 and TRBJ2-4; D is ambiguous. CDR3 DNA sequence: TGCGCCAGCAGCTTAAGCTTAGCCAAAAACATTCAGTACTTC. Amino acids: CASSLSLAKNIQYF.